The source of this T cell receptor beta chain is a study of response to subunit inactivated influenza vaccine. General study findings and limits: There was a suggestion from the authors that each seasonal influenza vaccination recruits few new T cells.

TCRdb recomputed calls from the RT-PCR reads with MiXCR, one row per CDR3 protein. The repertoire holds under 850,000 distinct CDR3 sequences, with roughly 20% as singletons. Remarks on this clonotype: Antigen unknown.

The receptor was derived from a man aged 50 to 59 who received an inactivated influenza vaccine. The sample was PBMCs from blood, taken around 5 days after vaccination.

The CDR3 here is CASSIIQGGRYEQYF. The CDR3 DNA reads TGTGCCAGCAGTATAATACAGGGCGGAAGGTACGAGCAGTACTTC. The chain combines TRBV7-2 with TRBJ2-7, with D perhaps TRBD1 (6 bases). CDR3 size: 15 residues. Trimming took 6 bases from V and 4 from J, leaving 19 bases between them. The V gene's germline CDR1 is SGHTA and CDR2 FQGNSA.